This TCR beta chain is from a study of CD8+CD57+ T cells in acquired aplastic anemia. Whole-study results and caveats: Found in both controls and patients were almost 30 CD8+ CDR3 sequences. Any difference that existed in CD8+ Simpson's diversity between patients and controls was not significant.

TCR beta VDJ and CDR3 profiles were obtained from a genomic DNA template. Each CDR3 protein gets one entry after TCRdb re-called the reads with MiXCR. The sample lists a few hundred thousand distinct CDR3 sequences, under 50% occurring once. All sequencing subjects had displayed CD8+CD57+ cell expansion on flow cytometry. The sample holds many counts of this clonotype. Antigen unknown. CDR1 is DFQATT, CDR2 SNEGSKA, per germline (reference sequence). V lost 5 bases to trimming and J lost 6 bases; unmatched junction nucleotides: 4. This CDR3 comprises 13 residues. This TCR derives from a human donor with aplastic anemia. Input material: sorted CD4+, CD8+, or CD8+CD57+ T cells (not recorded which) from PBMCs. V gene TRBV20-1 combines with J gene TRBJ1-5, with 10 bases identical to TRBD1. The CDR3 region has the DNA TGCAGTGCTGACAGGGGGCAGCGTCAGCCCCAGCATTTT. This encodes CSADRGQRQPQHF.